This is a list of T cell receptor beta chains from one sample in a study of T cells expressing NK-cell markers. TCRdb reprocessed the 5' RACE reads, with one entry per CDR3 protein and no DNA. There are 140,000 or so distinct CDR3 sequences in the sample, with around 12% held by the top ten. The sample taken for sequencing was blood T cells: a sorted CD56 or NKG2C T cell subset, CD4+ or CD8+ T cells, or bulk PBMC T cells (not recorded which). The receptors were sampled from a man aged 18 to 29 in good health. Each CDR3 is given with its conserved first and last residue.

CDR3aa | len | j_gene | v_gene
CASSSGAAYNEQFF | 14 | TRBJ2-1 | TRBV27
CASSPPRDRLMQETQYF | 17 | TRBJ2-5 | TRBV7-9
CASSPRDRGRGDTQYF | 16 | TRBJ2-3 | TRBV6-1
CSGLNDGAREQYF | 13 | TRBJ2-7 | TRBV29-1
CASSLESGSSYNEQFF | 16 | TRBJ2-1 | TRBV11-2
CASSFWRFAGELFF | 14 | TRBJ2-2 | TRBV12-3/TRBV12-4
CASSLVSLGWPYNEQFF | 17 | TRBJ2-1 | TRBV11-2
CASRPLRVAYNEQFF | 15 | TRBJ2-1 | TRBV12-3/TRBV12-4
CSVAQDGGYTF | 11 | TRBJ1-2 | TRBV29-1
CASSHKNTEAFF | 12 | TRBJ1-1 | TRBV11-2
CASGAGTGLRETQYF | 15 | TRBJ2-5 | TRBV12-5
CAVNSGVGNEQFF | 13 | TRBJ2-1 | TRBV28
CASSEDWGDYEQYF | 14 | TRBJ2-7 | TRBV7-9
CASSLVRDRAFF | 12 | TRBJ1-1 | TRBV7-8
CASSSSQGTDTQYF | 14 | TRBJ2-3 | TRBV11-1
CASLGSSYNEQFF | 13 | TRBJ2-1 | TRBV12-3/TRBV12-4
CASSQLGEKLFF | 12 | TRBJ1-4 | TRBV7-9
CASSLARGRTYEQYF | 15 | TRBJ2-7 | TRBV5-1
CASSLSPTGTNTGELFF | 17 | TRBJ2-2 | TRBV7-6
CASSLQAVITLHF | 13 | TRBJ1-6 | TRBV5-6
CSARDPDSTLNNEQFF | 16 | TRBJ2-1 | TRBV20-1
CATSDLQTSGEQFF | 14 | TRBJ2-1 | TRBV24-1
CASSQVLELTNTGELFF | 17 | TRBJ2-2 | TRBV4-2
CASSLVPGLRPTDTQYF | 17 | TRBJ2-3 | TRBV7-2
CASSFEGREADTQYF | 15 | TRBJ2-3 | TRBV5-4
CASTPSGTYEQYF | 13 | TRBJ2-7 | TRBV2
CASSSPTAMGLDTGELFF | 18 | TRBJ2-2 | TRBV11-1
CASSLTTGGDTGELFF | 16 | TRBJ2-2 | TRBV19
CASQSNQPQHF | 11 | TRBJ1-5 | TRBV12-5
CAGPEARQGTDTQYF | 15 | TRBJ2-3 | TRBV23-1
CASSKGAGEVGEQFF | 15 | TRBJ2-1 | TRBV9
CAWREGSYEQYF | 12 | TRBJ2-7 | TRBV30
CASRLDGVGTGGYNEQFF | 18 | TRBJ2-1 | TRBV12-3/TRBV12-4
CASNPWGPNYGYTF | 14 | TRBJ1-2 | TRBV12-3/TRBV12-4
CASSQRVQDGYSNQPQHF | 18 | TRBJ1-5 | TRBV4-3
CASSQGSLAGYNEQFF | 16 | TRBJ2-1 | TRBV4-1
CASSRTSGTPDTQYF | 15 | TRBJ2-3 | TRBV4-1
CASSLVSSGSAYEQYF | 16 | TRBJ2-7 | TRBV5-5
CASSSWTSGSGAGELFF | 17 | TRBJ2-2 | TRBV7-6
CASRNGLGTISYNEQFF | 17 | TRBJ2-1 | TRBV3-1
CASSQDRPPVQETQYF | 16 | TRBJ2-5 | TRBV14